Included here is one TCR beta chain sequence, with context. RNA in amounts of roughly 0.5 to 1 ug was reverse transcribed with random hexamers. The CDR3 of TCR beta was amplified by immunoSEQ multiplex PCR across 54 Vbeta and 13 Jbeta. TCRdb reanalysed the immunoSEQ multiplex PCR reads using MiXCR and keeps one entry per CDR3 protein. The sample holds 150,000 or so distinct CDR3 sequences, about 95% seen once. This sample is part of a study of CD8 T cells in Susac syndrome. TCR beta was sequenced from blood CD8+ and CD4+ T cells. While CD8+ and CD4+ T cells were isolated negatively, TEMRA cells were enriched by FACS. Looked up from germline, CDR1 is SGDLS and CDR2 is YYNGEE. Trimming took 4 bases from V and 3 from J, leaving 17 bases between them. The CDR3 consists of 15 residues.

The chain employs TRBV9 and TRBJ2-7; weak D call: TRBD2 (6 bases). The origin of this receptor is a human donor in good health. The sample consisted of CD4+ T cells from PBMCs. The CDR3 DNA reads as TGTGCCAGCAGCCTTGGAGGGTCGGGAATCTACGAGCAGTACTTC. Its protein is CASSLGGSGIYEQYF. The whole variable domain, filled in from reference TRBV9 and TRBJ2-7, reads DSGVTQTPKHLITATGQRVTLRCSPRSGDLSVYWYQQSLDQGLQFLIQYYNGEERAKGNILERFSAQQFPDLHSELNLSSLELGDSALYFCASSLGGSGIYEQYFGPGTRLTVT.